Described below is a single T cell receptor (beta chain) sequence and its context. Produced via immunoSEQ multiplex PCR; TCRdb's table is partial and in-frame only. Of around 120,000 clones in the sample, approximately 85% were seen once. Patients were living with locally advanced or metastatic urothelial carcinoma. This specimen belongs to a study of PD-L1 blockade in urothelial cancer. The V gene's germline CDR1 is MDHEN and CDR2 SYDVKM. V was clipped by 6 bases and J by 4 bases, with 9 bases between them. The length of the CDR3 is 12 residues. V is TRBV28 and J is TRBJ1-1; no clear D gene. The sequenced sample was PBMCs, obtained around atezolizumab (anti-PD-L1) treatment. The sequence was collected from a man in his fifties or sixties with urothelial cancer. The CDR3 DNA follows: TGTGCCAGCAGCGTTAGCGCCACTGAAGCTTTCTTT. It yields the protein CASSVSATEAFF.